This T cell receptor (beta chain) was sequenced for a study of early T cells in non-severe SARS-CoV-2 infection. Overall study: Sequencing targeted bulk RNA from unsorted whole blood, leaving chains unpaired.

J lost 8 bases, V lost 2 bases, and 14 bases had no gene match. Germline CDR1 MNHEY, CDR2 SMNVEV (reference sequence). The CDR3 is 17 amino acids. As part of library construction, unique molecular identifiers were attached to individual cDNA molecules. TCRdb itself ran the 5' RACE reads through MiXCR, one entry per CDR3 protein. Among roughly 56,000 distinct CDR3 sequences listed, 7.5% to 9.5% were seen once. This clonotype was seen many times. The gene calls are TRBV27 and TRBJ2-1, with 8 bases fitting TRBD2. This clonotype was obtained from an adult who was a healthcare worker with PCR-confirmed SARS-CoV-2 infection or an uninfected control (not recorded which). Sequenced: whole blood. This CDR3 is CASSLMAPSGRRYEQFF. The CDR3, as DNA: TGTGCCAGCAGTTTAATGGCCCCCAGCGGGAGAAGATATGAGCAGTTCTTC.